This entry is about one T cell receptor beta chain. The same CDR3 can be traced to other DNA sequences in this sample. This entry is derived from a study of control samples from healthy donors and cancer patients. Sequencing was performed with immunoSEQ multiplex PCR; in TCRdb, only in-frame clones are kept and a portion is missing. The table includes 140,000 or so clones, 89% detected once. V was trimmed by 4 bases and J by 1 base, leaving 4 bases between them. From germline, CDR1 is SGHTA and CDR2 FQGNSA. This CDR3 spans 12 amino acids. Specimen: blood. V is TRBV7-2 and J is TRBJ1-1, with D hard to call. This TCR came from a young man in good health. The CDR3 coding sequence is TGTGCCAGCAGCTCATCGAACACTGAAGCTTTCTTT. Protein: CASSSSNTEAFF.